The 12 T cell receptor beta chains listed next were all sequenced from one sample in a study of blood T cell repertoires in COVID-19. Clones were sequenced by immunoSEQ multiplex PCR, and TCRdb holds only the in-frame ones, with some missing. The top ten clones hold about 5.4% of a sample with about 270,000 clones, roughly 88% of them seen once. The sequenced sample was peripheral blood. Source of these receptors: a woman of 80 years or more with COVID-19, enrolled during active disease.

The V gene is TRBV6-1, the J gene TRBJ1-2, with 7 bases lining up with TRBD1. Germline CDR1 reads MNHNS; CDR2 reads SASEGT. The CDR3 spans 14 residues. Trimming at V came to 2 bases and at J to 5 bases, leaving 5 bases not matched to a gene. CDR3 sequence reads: CASSERQGVYGYTF. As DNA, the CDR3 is TGTGCCAGCAGTGAACGACAGGGTGTTTATGGCTACACCTTC.

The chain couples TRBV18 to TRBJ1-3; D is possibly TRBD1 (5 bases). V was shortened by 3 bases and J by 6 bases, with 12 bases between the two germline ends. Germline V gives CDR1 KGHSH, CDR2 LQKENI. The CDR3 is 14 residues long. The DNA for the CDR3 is TGTGCCAGCTCACCCTCACAGGCTGAAAACACCATATATTTT. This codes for CASSPSQAENTIYF.

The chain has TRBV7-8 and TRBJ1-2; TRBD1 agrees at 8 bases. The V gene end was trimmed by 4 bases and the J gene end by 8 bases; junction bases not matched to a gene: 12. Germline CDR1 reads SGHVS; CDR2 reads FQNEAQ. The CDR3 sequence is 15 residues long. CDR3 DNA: TGTGCCAGCAGCTCCGGCAGGGGGCGCTTGCAGGGCTACACCTTC. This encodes CASSSGRGRLQGYTF. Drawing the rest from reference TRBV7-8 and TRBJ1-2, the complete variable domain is GAGVSQSPRYKVAKRGQDVALRCDPISGHVSLFWYQQALGQGPEFLTYFQNEAQLDKSGLPSDRFFAERPEGSVSTLKIQRTQQEDSAVYLCASSSGRGRLQGYTFGSGTRLTVV.

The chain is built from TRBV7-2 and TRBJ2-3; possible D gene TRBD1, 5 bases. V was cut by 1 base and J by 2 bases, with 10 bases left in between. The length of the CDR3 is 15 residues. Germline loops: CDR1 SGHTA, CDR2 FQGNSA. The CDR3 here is CASSLEGLYTDTQYF. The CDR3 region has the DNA TGTGCCAGCAGCTTAGAGGGGTTGTACACAGATACGCAGTATTTT.

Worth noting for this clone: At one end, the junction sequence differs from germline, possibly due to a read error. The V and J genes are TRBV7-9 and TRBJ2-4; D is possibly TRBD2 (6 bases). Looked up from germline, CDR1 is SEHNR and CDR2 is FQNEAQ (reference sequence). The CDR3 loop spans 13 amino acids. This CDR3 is CASRSGEQGPSTF. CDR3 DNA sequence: TGTGCCAGCAGATCGGGGGAGCAGGGACCCTCAACGTTC.

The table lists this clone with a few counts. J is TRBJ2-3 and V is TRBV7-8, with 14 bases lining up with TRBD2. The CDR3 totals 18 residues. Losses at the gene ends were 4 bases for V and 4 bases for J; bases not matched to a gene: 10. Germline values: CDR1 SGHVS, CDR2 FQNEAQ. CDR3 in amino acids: CASSSSSGLAGGADTQYF. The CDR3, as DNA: TGTGCCAGCAGCTCGAGTAGTGGACTAGCGGGGGGTGCAGATACGCAGTATTTT.

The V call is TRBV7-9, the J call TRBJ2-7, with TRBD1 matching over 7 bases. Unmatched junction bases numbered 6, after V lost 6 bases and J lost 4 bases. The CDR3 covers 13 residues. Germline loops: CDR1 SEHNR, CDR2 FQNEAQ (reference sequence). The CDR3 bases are TGTGCCAGCAGTTTGGACAGGCTGTACGAGCAGTACTTC. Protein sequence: CASSLDRLYEQYF. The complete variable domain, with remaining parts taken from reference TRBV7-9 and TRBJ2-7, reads DTGVSQNPRHKITKRGQNVTFRCDPISEHNRLYWYRQTLGQGPEFLTYFQNEAQLEKSRLLSDRFSAERPKGSFSTLEIQRTEQGDSAMYLCASSLDRLYEQYFGPGTRLTVT.

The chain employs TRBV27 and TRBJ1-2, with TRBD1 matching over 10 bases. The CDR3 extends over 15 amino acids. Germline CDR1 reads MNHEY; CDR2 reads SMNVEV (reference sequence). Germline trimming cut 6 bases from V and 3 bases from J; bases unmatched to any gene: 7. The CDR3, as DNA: TGTGCCAGCAGCACCGACAGGGGGCTAGACTATGGCTACACCTTC. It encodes CASSTDRGLDYGYTF.

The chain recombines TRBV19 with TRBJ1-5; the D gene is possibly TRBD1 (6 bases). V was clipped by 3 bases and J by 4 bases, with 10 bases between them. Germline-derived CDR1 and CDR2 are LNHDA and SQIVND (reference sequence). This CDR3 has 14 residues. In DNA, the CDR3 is TGTGCCAGTAGTATGACAGGCAATAATCAGCCCCAGCATTTT. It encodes CASSMTGNNQPQHF.

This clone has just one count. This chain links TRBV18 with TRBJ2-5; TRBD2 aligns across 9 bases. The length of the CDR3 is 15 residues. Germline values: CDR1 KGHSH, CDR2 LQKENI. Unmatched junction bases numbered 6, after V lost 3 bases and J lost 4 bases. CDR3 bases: TGTGCCAGCTCACCTCTTGGACTAGCGCTAGAGACCCAGTACTTC. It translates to CASSPLGLALETQYF. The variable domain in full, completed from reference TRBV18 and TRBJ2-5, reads NAGVMQNPRHLVRRRGQEARLRCSPMKGHSHVYWYRQLPEEGLKFMVYLQKENIIDESGMPKERFSAEFPKEGPSILRIQQVVRGDSAAYFCASSPLGLALETQYFGPGTRLLVL.

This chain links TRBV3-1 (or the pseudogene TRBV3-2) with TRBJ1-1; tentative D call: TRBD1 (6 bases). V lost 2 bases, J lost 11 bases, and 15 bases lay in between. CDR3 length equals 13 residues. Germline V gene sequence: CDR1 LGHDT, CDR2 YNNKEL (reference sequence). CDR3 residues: CASSQIKGVEAFF. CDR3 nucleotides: TGTGCCAGCAGCCAAATTAAGGGGGTAGAGGCTTTCTTT.

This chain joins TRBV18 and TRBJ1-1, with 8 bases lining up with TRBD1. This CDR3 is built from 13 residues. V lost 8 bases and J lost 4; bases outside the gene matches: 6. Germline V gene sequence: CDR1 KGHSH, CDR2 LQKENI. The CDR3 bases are TGTGCCAGCACAGGGGGGGTGGGCACTGAAGCTTTCTTT. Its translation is CASTGGVGTEAFF.